This TCR beta chain was found in a study of blood T cell repertoires in COVID-19. Study at large: The United States, Italy and Spain were the sources of the acute and convalescent COVID-19 samples.

V gave up 6 bases and J gave up 6 bases, with 21 bases separating them. This CDR3 is 14 amino acids long. The germline V gene encodes CDR1 SQVTM and CDR2 ANQGSEA. Original processing methods: Amplified reference gene primers provided the basis for estimating nucleated cell counts. The data were produced by immunoSEQ multiplex PCR, yet TCRdb's version contains in-frame clones alone and is incomplete. Clone size and V and J calls were adopted from that table, with D and trimming inferred from the DNA. The sample holds nearly 200,000 clones; around 82% are singletons and the top ten take around 7%. Grouping used clinical history reported by participants in a survey and questionnaire.

This sequence joins TRBV29-1 and TRBJ2-7; D is possibly TRBD1 (5 bases). The source of this sequence is a man between 40 and 49 years old who had recovered from COVID-19. The sequenced sample was PBMCs or T cells enriched from blood (not recorded which). In DNA, the CDR3 is TGCAGCGTGCCAAGGCAGGGCTCTGCTAGCGAGCAGTACTTC. Translated, it gives CSVPRQGSASEQYF.